Presented here are 26 T cell receptor beta chains from one specimen sequenced in a study of identical twins (dated by TCRdb to between 2015 and 2016). The method behind the library was 5' RACE. For sequencing, an Illumina HiSeq 2000 was employed. TCRdb passed the public sequencing reads through fastp at Q25 and MiXCR, retaining productive beta sequences. Every CDR3 protein is listed once, alongside the most common genes and DNA of its rows. A total of 400,000 to 650,000 distinct CDR3 sequences appear in this sample, 20% to 25% of them only once. The ten most abundant clones make up roughly 0.9% of the sample. These data were also reused for a study on T cells expressing NK-cell markers.

The sequencing sample was made of CD4+ T cells sorted from blood. The receptor source for this set is a woman aged 18-35 years in good health.

This chain uses TRBV1 with TRBJ2-7. TRBV1 is described as a pseudogene. The CDR3 is 14 residues long. Written as DNA, the CDR3 is TGCACCAGCAGCCAAGACGGAGTAACCTACGAGCAGTACTTC. As protein: CTSSQDGVTYEQYF.

This chain joins TRBV20-1 and TRBJ2-7; D is uncertain. The V end was cut by 6 bases, the J end by 3 bases, with 15 bases between. The CDR3 covers 13 residues. Germline CDR1 is DFQATT and CDR2 is SNEGSKA (reference sequence). The CDR3 spells CSALDDGFYEQYF. CDR3 sequence (DNA): TGCAGTGCGCTCGATGACGGCTTCTACGAGCAGTACTTC.

The gene calls are TRBV10-3 and TRBJ2-3; D ambiguous. CDR1 is ENHRY and CDR2 is SYGVKD in the germline V gene. The CDR3 contains 13 residues. The V and J ends lost 3 bases and 2 bases respectively, with 6 bases between them. CDR3 in DNA: TGTGCCATCAGTGACGGATACACAGATACGCAGTATTTT. This gives the protein CAISDGYTDTQYF.

This rearrangement joins TRBV6-1 to TRBJ2-1, with 7 bases aligning to TRBD2. The CDR3 runs to 16 residues. The V gene's germline CDR1 is MNHNS and CDR2 SASEGT. Trimming took 6 bases from V and 4 from J; bases not matched to a gene: 12. For the CDR3, the DNA is TGTGCCAGCAGGAGACAAGCGGGGTTCCTATACAATGAGCAGTTCTTC. It yields the protein CASRRQAGFLYNEQFF.

V gene TRBV15 combines with J gene TRBJ1-3; D ambiguous. The V end lost 4 bases, the J end lost 1 base, and 14 bases lay between the germline ends. The CDR3 covers 16 residues. CDR1 and CDR2 (germline): LNHNV, YYDKDF (reference sequence). The CDR3 protein is CATSTGPGWSGNTIYF. The CDR3 DNA reads TGTGCCACCAGCACCGGACCGGGGTGGTCTGGAAACACCATATATTTT. Based on the CDR3 plus reference TRBV15 and TRBJ1-3, the full variable domain is DAMVIQNPRYQVTQFGKPVTLSCSQTLNHNVMYWYQQKSSQAPKLLFHYYDKDFNNEADTPDNFQSRRPNTSFCFLDIRSPGLGDTAMYLCATSTGPGWSGNTIYFGEGSWLTVV.

J is TRBJ1-3 and V is TRBV20-1; D call uncertain. CDR1 and CDR2 from the germline V gene are DFQATT and SNEGSKA (reference sequence). The CDR3 is 14 residues long. The V gene lost 3 bases and the J gene lost 0 bases, with 9 bases spanning the gap. The CDR3 here is CSASRSYSGNTIYF. The CDR3 DNA sequence: TGCAGTGCTAGTCGGTCGTACTCTGGAAACACCATATATTTT.

This clonotype came up a few times. V gene TRBV7-2 combines with J gene TRBJ1-6, with a tentative D call TRBD1 (5 bases). V gave up 4 bases and J gave up 10 bases, with 20 bases separating them. Germline assignment: CDR1 SGHTA and CDR2 FQGNSA. The CDR3 extends over 16 amino acids. The CDR3 region has the DNA TGTGCCAGCAGCTCTCGAACAGGAGATCTAGCCTCACCCCTCCACTTT. This sequence encodes CASSSRTGDLASPLHF.

This clonotype was seen repeatedly, ten times or more. This chain connects TRBV20-1 to TRBJ2-1; TRBD1 agrees at 9 bases. Trimming took 6 bases from V and 6 from J; bases not matched to a gene: 9. CDR3 length equals 14 residues. The germline V gene has CDR1 DFQATT and CDR2 SNEGSKA (reference sequence). The CDR3 here is CSAGGGTGINEQFF. The CDR3 DNA reads as TGCAGTGCGGGGGGGGGGACAGGGATCAATGAGCAGTTCTTC.

This clonotype has only a few counts. The chain has TRBV7-2 and TRBJ1-1; the D gene is possibly TRBD1 (5 bases). This CDR3 comprises 14 residues. Germline V gene sequence: CDR1 SGHTA, CDR2 FQGNSA. Between the trimmed V and J ends, which lost 2 bases and 5 bases, there was a span of 12 bases. The CDR3: CASSLQGALTEAFF. As DNA, the CDR3 is TGTGCCAGCAGCTTACAAGGGGCGCTTACTGAAGCTTTCTTT.

This clonotype was recorded once. The rearrangement uses TRBV6-5 and TRBJ2-3, with 9 positions matching TRBD2. Germline V gene data show CDR1 as MNHEY and CDR2 as SVGAGI. The CDR3 contains 16 residues. The V segment lost 2 bases and the J segment 2 bases; nucleotides outside the gene matches: 5. The CDR3 loop is CASSYQAGGITDTQYF. CDR3 in DNA: TGTGCCAGCAGTTACCAAGCGGGGGGCATCACAGATACGCAGTATTTT.

V gene TRBV12-3 or TRBV12-4 combines with J gene TRBJ1-2; D gene uncertain. The CDR3 length is 15 residues. The V gene lost 5 bases and the J gene lost 0 bases, with 13 bases spanning the gap. CDR3 amino acids: CASSPGSGANYGYTF. Here the CDR3 DNA reads TGTGCCAGCAGTCCCGGGTCCGGGGCTAACTATGGCTACACCTTC.

The chain carries TRBV10-2 and TRBJ1-1; tentatively, D is TRBD1 (5 bases). The CDR3 is 14 residues long. V lost 0 bases, J lost 6 bases, and 11 bases lay in between. CDR1 and CDR2 from the germline V gene are WSHSY and SAAADI. CDR3 sequence: CASSESYSGAEAFF. CDR3 nucleotides: TGCGCCAGCAGTGAGTCTTATTCGGGGGCTGAAGCTTTCTTT.

The V and J genes are TRBV4-2 and TRBJ2-7, with 10 bases identical to TRBD2. The V segment lost 2 bases and the J segment 1 base; nucleotides outside the gene matches: 2. The CDR3 is made up of 15 amino acids. Germline CDR1 LGHNA, CDR2 YNFKEQ. This CDR3 reads CASSQSGGASYEQYF. CDR3 sequence (DNA): TGTGCCAGCAGCCAAAGCGGGGGGGCGTCCTACGAGCAGTACTTC.

The CDR3 DNA is TGTGCCTGGAGACAGTTAAGGGGACCTCAGTTCTTC. Residues: CAWRQLRGPQFF. This chain links TRBV30 with TRBJ2-1; tentatively, D is TRBD1 or TRBD2 (5 bases each). Per the germline V gene, CDR1 is GTSNPN and CDR2 is SVGIG (reference sequence). The CDR3 runs to 12 residues. The V end lost 3 bases, the J end lost 13 bases, and 16 bases lay between the germline ends.

This clonotype was seen a handful of times. The chain combines TRBV3-1 with TRBJ2-6, with 7 nucleotides matching TRBD1. The junction had 14 bases not matched to a gene; V was cut back by 6 bases and J by 3 bases. The germline gives CDR1 LGHDT, CDR2 YNNKEL (reference sequence). This CDR3 contains 18 residues. The CDR3 region has the DNA TGTGCCAGCAGACATCAGGACAGGTCTTTAGGTGGGGCCAACGTCCTGACTTTC. It codes for CASRHQDRSLGGANVLTF.

This clonotype came up once. The genes are TRBV11-3 and TRBJ1-1; D perhaps matches TRBD1 (6 bases). The ends were cut back, 8 bases at V and 6 bases at J, with 13 bases in the middle. The CDR3 sequence is 12 residues long. The germline CDR1 and CDR2 sequences are SGHNT and YENEEA. In DNA form, the CDR3 reads TGTGCCAGCTCCGGGACATATTCTGAAGCTTTCTTT. Its translation: CASSGTYSEAFF.

This clonotype was counted a few times. J is TRBJ2-1 and V is TRBV10-3; tentatively, D is TRBD2 (6 bases). CDR3 length equals 16 residues. Deletions cut 2 bases from V and 4 bases from J, with 15 bases between. Germline assignment: CDR1 ENHRY and CDR2 SYGVKD. In nucleotides, the CDR3 is TGTGCCATCAGTGAGGGAATTAGCGGAAAATACAATGAGCAGTTCTTC. Amino acid sequence: CAISEGISGKYNEQFF.

V and J are TRBV7-9 and TRBJ2-1, with a tentative D call TRBD2 (6 bases). The CDR3 sequence is 15 residues long. V dropped 5 bases and J dropped 11 bases, with 22 bases sitting between them. Germline V gene sequence: CDR1 SEHNR, CDR2 FQNEAQ (reference sequence). CDR3 region: CASSLPGLVREKQFF. The CDR3 coding sequence is TGTGCCAGCAGCCTCCCGGGACTCGTACGCGAGAAGCAGTTCTTC.

The chain joins TRBV5-1 to TRBJ2-5; perhaps TRBD2 as D (6 bases). Germline V lookup: CDR1 SGHRS, CDR2 YFSETQ. Deletions cut 1 base from V and 5 bases from J, with 15 bases between. The CDR3 has 15 amino acids. The CDR3 bases are TGCGCCAGCAGCTTGATGGCGGGAACGGAGGAGACCCAGTACTTC. Amino acids: CASSLMAGTEETQYF.

J is TRBJ2-7 and V is TRBV4-3; tentative D call: TRBD1 (5 bases). CDR1 and CDR2 from the germline V gene are LGHNA and YSLEER. The CDR3 loop spans 16 amino acids. Trimming left V 0 bases short and J 2 bases short, with 14 bases between. The CDR3 loop reads CASSQDIPPRAYEQYF. In DNA form, the CDR3 reads TGCGCCAGCAGCCAAGATATTCCCCCCAGGGCCTACGAGCAGTACTTC.

This clonotype turned up a few times. One junction end disagrees with the germline gene, perhaps due to a read error. The chain is built from TRBV29-1 and TRBJ2-3; D possibly corresponds to TRBD1 (6 bases). This CDR3 has 13 residues. Per germline, CDR1 SQVTM and CDR2 ANQGSEA. This CDR3 is CSVQKDSLTIYIF. The CDR3 DNA follows: TGCAGCGTCCAAAAGGACAGTCTCACGATTTACATTTTT.

This chain links TRBV7-2 with TRBJ2-7; 11 bases fit TRBD1. Germline V gene data show CDR1 as SGHTA and CDR2 as FQGNSA. CDR3 size: 15 residues. After removal of 6 bases from V and 3 bases from J, the junction contained 7 bases not matched to a gene. CDR3 bases: TGTGCCAGCAGACAAGCCGGGACAGGGGGCTACGAGCAGTACTTC. Protein: CASRQAGTGGYEQYF.

The chain carries TRBV20-1 and TRBJ2-7; the match to TRBD2 covers 8 bases. The germline V gene has CDR1 DFQATT and CDR2 SNEGSKA (reference sequence). The CDR3 runs 14 residues. V lost 6 bases, J lost 2 bases, and 9 bases stayed unmatched. CDR3 in amino acids: CSAHSGEGPYEQYF. The CDR3 DNA reads as TGCAGTGCCCATAGCGGGGAAGGCCCCTACGAGCAGTACTTC.

The table lists this clonotype with a few counts. The V call is TRBV6-1, the J call TRBJ1-2, with TRBD1 matching 7 bases. Looked up from germline, CDR1 is MNHNS and CDR2 is SASEGT. Unmatched junction bases numbered 5, after V lost 6 bases and J lost 4 bases. CDR3 length: 13 amino acids. CDR3 sequence: CASSKGQFYGYTF. The CDR3 nucleotides are TGTGCCAGCAGCAAGGGACAGTTCTATGGCTACACCTTC.

This clonotype has a handful of counts. V is TRBV6-1 and J is TRBJ1-1, with D possibly being TRBD1 (5 bases). Trimming left V 7 bases short and J 4 bases short, with 16 bases between. This CDR3 has 14 amino acids. Germline V lookup: CDR1 MNHNS, CDR2 SASEGT. The CDR3 here is CASNRGPAITEAFF. The CDR3 bases are TGTGCCAGCAACCGGGGACCTGCAATCACTGAAGCTTTCTTT.

In this sample, this clonotype turned up many times. This chain joins TRBV6-5 and TRBJ2-5; 8 bases are shared with TRBD1. The CDR3 covers 14 residues. V was clipped by 4 bases and J by 1 base; unmatched bases: 2. Germline V gene data show CDR1 as MNHEY and CDR2 as SVGAGI. CDR3 nucleotides: TGTGCCAGCAGTTTCAGGGGGCCCCAAGAGACCCAGTACTTC. It yields the protein CASSFRGPQETQYF.